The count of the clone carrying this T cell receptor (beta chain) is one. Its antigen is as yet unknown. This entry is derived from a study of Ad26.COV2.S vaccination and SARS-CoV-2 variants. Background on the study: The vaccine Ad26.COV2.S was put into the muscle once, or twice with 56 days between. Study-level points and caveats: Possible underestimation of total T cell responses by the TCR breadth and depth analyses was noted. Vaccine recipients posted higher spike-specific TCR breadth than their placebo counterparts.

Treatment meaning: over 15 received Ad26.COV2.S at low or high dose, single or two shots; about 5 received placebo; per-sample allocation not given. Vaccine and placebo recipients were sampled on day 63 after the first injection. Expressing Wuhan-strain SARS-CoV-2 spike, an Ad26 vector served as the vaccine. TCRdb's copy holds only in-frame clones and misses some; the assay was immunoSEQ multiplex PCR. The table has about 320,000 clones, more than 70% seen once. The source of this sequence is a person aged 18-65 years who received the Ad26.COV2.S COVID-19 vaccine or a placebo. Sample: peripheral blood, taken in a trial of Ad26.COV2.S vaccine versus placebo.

The CDR3 loop reads CAISEWGTGGNNEQFF. The DNA of the CDR3 is TGTGCCATCAGTGAGTGGGGGACAGGGGGTAACAATGAGCAGTTCTTC. This sequence joins TRBV10-3 and TRBJ2-1; 11 bases map to TRBD1. CDR1 ENHRY and CDR2 SYGVKD come from the germline V gene. V shed 1 base, J shed 5 bases, and the junction held 4 bases outside the gene matches. The CDR3 consists of 16 residues.